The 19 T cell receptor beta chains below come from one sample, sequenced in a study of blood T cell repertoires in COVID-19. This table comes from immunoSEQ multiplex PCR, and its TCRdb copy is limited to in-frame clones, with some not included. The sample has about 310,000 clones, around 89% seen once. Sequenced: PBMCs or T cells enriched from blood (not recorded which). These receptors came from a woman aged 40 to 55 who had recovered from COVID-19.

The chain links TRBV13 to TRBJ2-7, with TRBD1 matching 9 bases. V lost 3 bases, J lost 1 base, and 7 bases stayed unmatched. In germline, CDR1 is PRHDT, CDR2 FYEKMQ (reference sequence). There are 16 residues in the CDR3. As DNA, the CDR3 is TGTGCCAGCAGCTTCCCTCTCGGGACAGGGTCCTACGAGCAGTACTTC. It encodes CASSFPLGTGSYEQYF.

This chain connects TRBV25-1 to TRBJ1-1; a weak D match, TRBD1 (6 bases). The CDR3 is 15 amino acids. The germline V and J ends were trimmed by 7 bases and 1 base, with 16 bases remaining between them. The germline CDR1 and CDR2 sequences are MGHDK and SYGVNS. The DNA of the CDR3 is TGTGCCAGCATGAGGTTGGGGGGGCAGAACACTGAAGCTTTCTTT. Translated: CASMRLGGQNTEAFF. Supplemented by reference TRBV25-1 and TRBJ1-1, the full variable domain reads EADIYQTPRYLVIGTGKKITLECSQTMGHDKMYWYQQDPGMELHLIHYSYGVNSTEKGDLSSESTVSRIRTEHFPLTLESARPSHTSQYLCASMRLGGQNTEAFFGQGTRLTVV.

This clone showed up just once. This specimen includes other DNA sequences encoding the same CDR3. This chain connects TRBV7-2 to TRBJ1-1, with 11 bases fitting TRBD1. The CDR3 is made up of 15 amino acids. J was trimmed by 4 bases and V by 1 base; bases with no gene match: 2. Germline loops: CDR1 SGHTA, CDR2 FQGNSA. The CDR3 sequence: CASSLEGQGVTEAFF. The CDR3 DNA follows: TGTGCCAGCAGCTTAGAGGGACAGGGGGTCACTGAAGCTTTCTTT.

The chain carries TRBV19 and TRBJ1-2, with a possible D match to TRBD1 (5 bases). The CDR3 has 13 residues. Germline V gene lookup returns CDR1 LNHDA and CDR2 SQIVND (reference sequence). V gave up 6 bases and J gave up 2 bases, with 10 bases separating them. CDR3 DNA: TGTGCCAGTAGAGGGGCTGTGAACTATGGCTACACCTTC. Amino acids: CASRGAVNYGYTF.

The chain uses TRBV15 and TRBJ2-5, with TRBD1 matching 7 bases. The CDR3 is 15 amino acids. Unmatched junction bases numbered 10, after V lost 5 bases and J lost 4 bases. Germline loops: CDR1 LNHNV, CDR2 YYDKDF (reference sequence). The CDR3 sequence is CATSLWTGGIETQYF. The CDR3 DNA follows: TGTGCCACCAGCCTATGGACAGGAGGAATAGAGACCCAGTACTTC. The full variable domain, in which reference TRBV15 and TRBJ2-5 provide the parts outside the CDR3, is DAMVIQNPRYQVTQFGKPVTLSCSQTLNHNVMYWYQQKSSQAPKLLFHYYDKDFNNEADTPDNFQSRRPNTSFCFLDIRSPGLGDTAMYLCATSLWTGGIETQYFGPGTRLLVL.

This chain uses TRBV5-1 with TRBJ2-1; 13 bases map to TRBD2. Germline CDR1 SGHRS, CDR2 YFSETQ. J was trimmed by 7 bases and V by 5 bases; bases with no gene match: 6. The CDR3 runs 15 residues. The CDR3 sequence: CASSEPGLAGNEQFF. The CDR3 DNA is TGCGCCAGCAGTGAGCCGGGACTAGCGGGGAATGAGCAGTTCTTC. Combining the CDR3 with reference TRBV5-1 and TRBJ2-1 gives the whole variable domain KAGVTQTPRYLIKTRGQQVTLSCSPISGHRSVSWYQQTPGQGLQFLFEYFSETQRNKGNFPGRFSGRQFSNSRSEMNVSTLELGDSALYLCASSEPGLAGNEQFFGPGTRLTVL.

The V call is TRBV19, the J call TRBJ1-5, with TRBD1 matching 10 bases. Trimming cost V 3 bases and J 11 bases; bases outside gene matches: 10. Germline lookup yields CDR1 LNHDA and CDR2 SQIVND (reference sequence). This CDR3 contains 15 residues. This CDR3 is CASSIGQGGYMAQHF. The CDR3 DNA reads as TGTGCCAGTAGTATCGGACAGGGGGGGTATATGGCCCAGCATTTT. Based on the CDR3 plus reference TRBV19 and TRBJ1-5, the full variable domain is DGGITQSPKYLFRKEGQNVTLSCEQNLNHDAMYWYRQDPGQGLRLIYYSQIVNDFQKGDIAEGYSVSREKKESFPLTVTSAQKNPTAFYLCASSIGQGGYMAQHFGDGTRLSIL.

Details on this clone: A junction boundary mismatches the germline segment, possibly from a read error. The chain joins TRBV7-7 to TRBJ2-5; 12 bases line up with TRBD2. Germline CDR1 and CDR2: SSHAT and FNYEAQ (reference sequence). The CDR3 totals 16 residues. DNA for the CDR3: TGTGCTAGCAGCTCACCGCTAGCGGGAGGGCAAGAGACCCAGTACTTC. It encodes CASSSPLAGGQETQYF.

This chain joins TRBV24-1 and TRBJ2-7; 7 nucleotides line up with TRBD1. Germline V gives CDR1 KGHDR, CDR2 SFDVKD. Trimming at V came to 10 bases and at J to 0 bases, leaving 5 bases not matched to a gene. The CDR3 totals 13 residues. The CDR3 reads CATDRDSSYEQYF. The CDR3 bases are TGTGCCACTGACAGGGACAGCTCCTACGAGCAGTACTTC.

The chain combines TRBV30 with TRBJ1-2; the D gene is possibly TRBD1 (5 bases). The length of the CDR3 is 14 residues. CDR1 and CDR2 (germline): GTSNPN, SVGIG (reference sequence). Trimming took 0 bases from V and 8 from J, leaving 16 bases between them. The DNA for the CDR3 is TGTGCCTGGAGTGTACTAGGACCGGAGGGGGGCTACACCTTC. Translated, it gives CAWSVLGPEGGYTF.

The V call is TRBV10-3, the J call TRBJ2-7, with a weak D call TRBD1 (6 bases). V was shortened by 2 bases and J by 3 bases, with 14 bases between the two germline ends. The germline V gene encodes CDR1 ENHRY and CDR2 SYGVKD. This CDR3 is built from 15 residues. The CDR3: CAISEGQIKGYEQYF. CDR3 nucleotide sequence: TGTGCCATCAGTGAGGGACAGATCAAGGGCTACGAGCAGTACTTC.

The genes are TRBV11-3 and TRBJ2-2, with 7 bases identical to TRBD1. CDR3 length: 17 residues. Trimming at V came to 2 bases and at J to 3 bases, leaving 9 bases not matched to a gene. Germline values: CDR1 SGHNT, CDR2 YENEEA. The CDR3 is CASSLRRPGGYTGELFF. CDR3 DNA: TGTGCCAGCAGCTTAAGAAGGCCAGGGGGTTACACCGGGGAGCTGTTTTTT.

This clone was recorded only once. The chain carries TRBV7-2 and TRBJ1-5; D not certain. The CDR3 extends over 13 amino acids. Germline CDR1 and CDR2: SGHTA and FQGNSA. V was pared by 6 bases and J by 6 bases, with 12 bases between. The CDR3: CASRPNSRQPQHF. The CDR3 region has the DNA TGTGCCAGCAGGCCGAATAGCCGTCAGCCCCAGCATTTT.

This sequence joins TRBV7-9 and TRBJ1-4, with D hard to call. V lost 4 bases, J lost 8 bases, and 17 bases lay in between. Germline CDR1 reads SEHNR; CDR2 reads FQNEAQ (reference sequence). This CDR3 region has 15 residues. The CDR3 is CASSSAGSNKEKLFF. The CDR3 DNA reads TGTGCCAGCAGCTCGGCGGGGTCGAATAAAGAAAAACTGTTTTTT.

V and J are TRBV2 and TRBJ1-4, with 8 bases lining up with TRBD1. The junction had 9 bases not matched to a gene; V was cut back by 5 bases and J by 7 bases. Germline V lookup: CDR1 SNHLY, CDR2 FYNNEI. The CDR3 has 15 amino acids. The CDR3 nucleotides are TGTGCCAGCAGTACGATCGACAGGGGAGCTGAAAAACTGTTTTTT. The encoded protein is CASSTIDRGAEKLFF.

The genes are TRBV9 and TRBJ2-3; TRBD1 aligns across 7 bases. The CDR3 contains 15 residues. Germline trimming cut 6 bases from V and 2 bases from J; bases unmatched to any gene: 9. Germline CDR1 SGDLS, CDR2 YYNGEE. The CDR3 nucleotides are TGTGCCAGCACTAAGGGGGCTCCGAACACAGATACGCAGTATTTT. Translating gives CASTKGAPNTDTQYF.

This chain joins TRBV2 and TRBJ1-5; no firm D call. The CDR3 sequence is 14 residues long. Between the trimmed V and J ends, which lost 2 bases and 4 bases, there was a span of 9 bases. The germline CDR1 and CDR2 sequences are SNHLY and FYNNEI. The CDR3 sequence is CASSERQANQPQHF. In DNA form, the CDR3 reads TGTGCCAGCAGTGAACGGCAGGCTAATCAGCCCCAGCATTTT.

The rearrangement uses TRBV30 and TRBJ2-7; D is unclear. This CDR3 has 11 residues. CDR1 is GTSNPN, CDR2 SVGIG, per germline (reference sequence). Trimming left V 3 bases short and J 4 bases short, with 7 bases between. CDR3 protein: CAWSRNYEQYF. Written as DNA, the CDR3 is TGTGCCTGGAGCAGGAATTACGAGCAGTACTTC.

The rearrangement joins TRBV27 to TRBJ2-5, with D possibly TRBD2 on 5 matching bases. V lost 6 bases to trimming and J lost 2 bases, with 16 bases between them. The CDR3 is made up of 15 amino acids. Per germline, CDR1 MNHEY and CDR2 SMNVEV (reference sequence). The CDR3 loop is CASRFTYGVQETQYF. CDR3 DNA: TGTGCCAGCAGATTTACCTACGGGGTTCAAGAGACCCAGTACTTC.